The following is a T cell receptor beta chain sequence with its context. Its antigen remains unidentified. The sample is drawn from a study of CD8+ T cells in alopecia areata. Extracted RNA was reverse transcribed, and the resulting cDNA served as sequencing template. Produced via immunoSEQ multiplex PCR; TCRdb's table is partial and in-frame only. Seen here are roughly 220,000 clones, approximately 67% observed once, and the top ten hold 0.95% to 1.5%. General study results and limits: Affected lesional scalp, above all in alopecia totalis/universalis, was more clonal than normal scalp.

Trimming left V 3 bases short and J 5 bases short, with 14 bases between. Germline CDR1 and CDR2: LGHNA and YSLEER. This CDR3 spans 15 amino acids. Treatment defined: oral pan-JAK inhibitor, 5-10 mg twice daily. Researchers took lesional scalp punch biopsies and peripheral blood from people who were alopecia areata patients. This material consisted of CD4+ T cells sorted from blood, taken between weeks 44 and 45, from a patient treated with tofacitinib. The TCR was taken from a human donor with alopecia areata. This chain links TRBV4-3 with TRBJ1-5; D is perhaps TRBD1 (5 bases). The CDR3 sequence is CASSHHRDSYQPQHF. The DNA for the CDR3 is TGCGCCAGCAGCCATCACAGAGACAGTTATCAGCCCCAGCATTTT.